This is a list of T cell receptor beta chains from one sample in a study of read filtering for tumor transcriptome and immune sequencing. MiXCR, applied by TCRdb to the reads, yields one record per CDR3 protein. The sample holds approximately 150,000 distinct CDR3 sequences, about 12% seen once. Sequenced: a population of CD138-negative cells sorted from bone marrow. The receptors were gathered from a donor aged 40 or over with multiple myeloma. Both conserved end residues are part of each CDR3. A D gene is named only where the DNA matches it firmly. A clone size is listed for some rows: how often the clone was seen (once, few, many), or a class if it is expanded.

few,TRBJ2-2,.,TRBV5-1,CASSSQLAPAGGELFF,TGCGCCAGCAGCTCACAGCTGGCGCCAGCCGGCGGGGAGCTGTTTTTT
many,TRBJ2-7,TRBD2,TRBV20-1,CSAIPGLARSSYEQYF,TGCAGTGCGATCCCGGGACTAGCTCGAAGCTCCTACGAGCAGTACTTC
many,TRBJ2-1,.,TRBV7-9,CASSSPLGGLTYNEQFF,TGTGCCAGCAGCTCCCCTTTGGGGGGCCTGACCTACAATGAGCAGTTCTTC
many,TRBJ2-7,.,TRBV7-9,CASSPRQDEQYF,TGTGCCAGCAGCCCACGACAGGACGAGCAGTACTTC
many,TRBJ2-7,TRBD2,TRBV20-1,CSAGRGREGFDEQYF,TGCAGTGCTGGCCGGGGGCGGGAGGGTTTCGACGAGCAGTACTTC
many,TRBJ2-3,TRBD2,TRBV6-2/TRBV6-3,CASSPGASGMFTDTQYF,TGTGCCAGCAGCCCCGGGGCCAGCGGGATGTTCACAGATACGCAGTATTTT
many,TRBJ1-1,TRBD1,TRBV11-3,CASSLKQGINTEAFF,TGTGCCAGCAGCCTAAAACAGGGGATAAACACTGAAGCTTTCTTT
many,TRBJ1-5,.,TRBV12-3/TRBV12-4,CASSRLGEEPQHF,TGTGCCAGCAGTCGACTAGGAGAGGAGCCCCAGCATTTT
.,TRBJ1-1,TRBD1,TRBV29-1,CSVVETQSGGTEAFF,TGCAGCGTTGTGGAGACCCAATCAGGGGGGACTGAAGCTTTCTTT
.,TRBJ1-2,.,TRBV7-9,CASTNAGDYGYTF,TGTGCCAGCACCAATGCTGGCGACTATGGCTACACCTTC
many,TRBJ2-3,.,TRBV7-2,CASSLMVADTQYF,TGTGCCAGCAGCCTAATGGTCGCAGATACGCAGTATTTT
.,TRBJ2-1,.,TRBV20-1,CSATRFPDSDEQFF,TGCAGTGCTACCAGGTTCCCAGATTCCGATGAGCAGTTCTTC
many,TRBJ2-2,TRBD2,TRBV9,CASSVLAGDGGELFF,TGTGCCAGCAGCGTTTTAGCGGGAGACGGCGGGGAGCTGTTTTTT
many,TRBJ2-1,.,TRBV9,CASSVVGSYSYNEQFF,TGTGCCAGCAGCGTAGTGGGATCATACTCCTACAATGAGCAGTTCTTC
many,TRBJ2-2,.,TRBV29-1,CSVVTRDSNTGELFF,TGCAGCGTAGTCACCCGGGATTCGAACACCGGGGAGCTGTTTTTT
.,TRBJ2-1,TRBD2,TRBV7-2,CASSLALLGGSNEQFF,TGTGCCAGCAGCTTAGCCCTCTTGGGGGGGAGCAATGAGCAGTTCTTC
.,TRBJ2-7,.,TRBV20-1,CSAREASPGLNYEQYF,TGCAGTGCTAGAGAAGCGAGTCCGGGACTGAACTACGAGCAGTACTTC
few,TRBJ1-3,.,TRBV7-2,CASSLHLDSGNTIYF,TGTGCCAGCAGCTTACACTTGGACTCTGGAAACACCATATATTTT
many,TRBJ2-7,.,TRBV7-9,CASSPPGHRTYEQYF,TGTGCCAGCAGCCCCCCGGGACACCGAACCTACGAGCAGTACTTC
.,TRBJ2-1,.,TRBV7-2,CACSSTEDNEQFF,TGTGCCTGCAGCTCAACTGAAGACAATGAGCAGTTCTTC
many,TRBJ1-3,.,TRBV10-3,CATALGGDTGNTIYF,TGTGCCACCGCCCTCGGGGGGGACACTGGAAACACCATATATTTT
few,TRBJ2-7,.,TRBV24-1,CATSDPYDEFEQYF,TGTGCCACCAGTGATCCATACGACGAATTCGAGCAGTACTTC
many,TRBJ1-1,.,TRBV6-2/TRBV6-3,CASSYGSGSTEAFF,TGTGCCAGCAGTTACGGGAGCGGGAGCACTGAAGCTTTCTTT
few,TRBJ2-2,.,TRBV10-1,CASRGSGGNTGELFF,TGCGCGAGCAGGGGATCAGGAGGGAACACCGGGGAGCTGTTTTTT
.,TRBJ2-1,.,TRBV9,CASSVSPGSSYNEQFF,TGTGCCAGCAGCGTTTCTCCGGGAAGCTCCTACAATGAGCAGTTCTTC
many,TRBJ2-1,TRBD1,TRBV11-3,CASSLPGQGDEQFF,TGTGCCAGCAGCTTACCGGGACAGGGTGATGAGCAGTTCTTC
few,TRBJ1-2,.,TRBV6-5,CASSYSTGTGYTF,TGTGCCAGCAGTTACTCAACAGGGACTGGCTACACCTTC
.,TRBJ2-1,TRBD2,TRBV7-9,CASSVGLAEGEQFF,TGTGCCAGCAGCGTGGGACTAGCGGAAGGTGAGCAGTTCTTC
many,TRBJ2-5,TRBD2,TRBV12-3/TRBV12-4,CASSPSSGAGETQYF,TGTGCCAGCAGTCCCTCCAGCGGGGCCGGGGAGACCCAGTACTTC
.,TRBJ1-1,.,TRBV7-8,CASSFFGESTEAFF,TGTGCCAGCAGCTTTTTTGGCGAGAGCACTGAAGCTTTCTTT
many,TRBJ2-5,TRBD2,TRBV10-3,CAISPRLAGEGTQYF,TGTGCCATCAGCCCCCGACTAGCGGGAGAAGGGACCCAGTACTTC
many,TRBJ2-7,.,TRBV5-1,CASSLDRGRWNEQYF,TGCGCCAGCAGCTTGGACCGGGGTCGGTGGAACGAGCAGTACTTC